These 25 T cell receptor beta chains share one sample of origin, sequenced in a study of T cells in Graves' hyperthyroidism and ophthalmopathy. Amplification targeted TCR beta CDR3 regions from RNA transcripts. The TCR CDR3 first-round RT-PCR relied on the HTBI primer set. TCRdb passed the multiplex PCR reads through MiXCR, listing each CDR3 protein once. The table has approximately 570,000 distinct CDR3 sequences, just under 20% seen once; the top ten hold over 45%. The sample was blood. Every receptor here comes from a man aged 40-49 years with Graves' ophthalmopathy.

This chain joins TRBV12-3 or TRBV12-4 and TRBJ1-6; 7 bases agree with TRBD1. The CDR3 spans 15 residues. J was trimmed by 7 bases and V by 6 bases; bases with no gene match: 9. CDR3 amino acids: CASRTGGQRNSPLHF. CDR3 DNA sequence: TGTGCCAGCAGGACCGGGGGACAGCGAAATTCACCCCTCCACTTT.

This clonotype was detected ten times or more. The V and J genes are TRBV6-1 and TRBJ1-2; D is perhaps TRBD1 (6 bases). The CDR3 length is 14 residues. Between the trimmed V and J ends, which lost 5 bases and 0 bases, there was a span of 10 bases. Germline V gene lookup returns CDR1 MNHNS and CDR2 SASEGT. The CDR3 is CASSLGASNYGYTF. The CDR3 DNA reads TGTGCCAGCAGTCTGGGGGCCTCTAACTATGGCTACACCTTC.

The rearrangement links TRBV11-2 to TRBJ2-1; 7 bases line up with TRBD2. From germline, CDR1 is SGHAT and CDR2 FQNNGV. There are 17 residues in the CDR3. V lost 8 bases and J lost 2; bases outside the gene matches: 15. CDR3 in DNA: TGTGCCAGCGGATACCCCCCTACCGGGACTACCTACAATGAGCAGTTCTTC. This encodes CASGYPPTGTTYNEQFF. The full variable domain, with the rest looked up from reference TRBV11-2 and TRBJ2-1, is EAGVAQSPRYKIIEKRQSVAFWCNPISGHATLYWYQQILGQGPKLLIQFQNNGVVDDSQLPKDRFSAERLKGVDSTLKIQPAKLEDSAVYLCASGYPPTGTTYNEQFFGPGTRLTVL.

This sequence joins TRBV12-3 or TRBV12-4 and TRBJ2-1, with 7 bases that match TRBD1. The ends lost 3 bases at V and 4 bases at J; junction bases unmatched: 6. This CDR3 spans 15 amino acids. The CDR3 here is CASSFTGQRYNEQFF. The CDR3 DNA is TGTGCCAGCAGTTTCACGGGACAGAGATACAATGAGCAGTTCTTC.

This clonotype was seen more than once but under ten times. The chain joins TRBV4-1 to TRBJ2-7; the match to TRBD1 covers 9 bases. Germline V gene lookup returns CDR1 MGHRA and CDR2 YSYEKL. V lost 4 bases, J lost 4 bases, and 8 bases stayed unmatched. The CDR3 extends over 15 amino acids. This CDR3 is CASSPNPGQGYEQYF. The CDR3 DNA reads TGCGCCAGCAGCCCAAATCCGGGACAGGGTTACGAGCAGTACTTC.

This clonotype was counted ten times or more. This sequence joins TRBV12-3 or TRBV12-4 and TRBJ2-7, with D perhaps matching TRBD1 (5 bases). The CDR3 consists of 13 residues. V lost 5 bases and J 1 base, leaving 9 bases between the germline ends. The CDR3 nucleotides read TGTGCCAGCAGTCGCCGACAGTCCTACGAGCAGTACTTC. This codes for CASSRRQSYEQYF.

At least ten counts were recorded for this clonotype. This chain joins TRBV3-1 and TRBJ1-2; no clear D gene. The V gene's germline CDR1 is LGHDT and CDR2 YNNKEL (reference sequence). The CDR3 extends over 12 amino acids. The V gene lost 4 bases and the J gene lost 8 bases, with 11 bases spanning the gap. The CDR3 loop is CASSLEGTGYTF. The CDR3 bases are TGTGCCAGCAGCCTTGAAGGTACGGGCTACACCTTC.

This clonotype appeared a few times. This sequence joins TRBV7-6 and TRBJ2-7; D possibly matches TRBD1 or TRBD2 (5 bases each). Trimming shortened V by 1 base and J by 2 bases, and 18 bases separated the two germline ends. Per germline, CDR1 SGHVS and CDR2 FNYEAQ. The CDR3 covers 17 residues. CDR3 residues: CASSLGSGGHLPYEQYF. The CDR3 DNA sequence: TGTGCCAGCAGCTTAGGTTCTGGGGGTCACCTACCCTACGAGCAGTACTTC.

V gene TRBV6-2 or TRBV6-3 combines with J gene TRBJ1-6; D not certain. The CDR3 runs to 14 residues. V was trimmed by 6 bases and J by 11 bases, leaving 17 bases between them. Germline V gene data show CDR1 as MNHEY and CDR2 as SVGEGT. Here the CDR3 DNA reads TGTGCCAGCAGCCTTAAGAGGACCGCTACACCCCTCCACTTT. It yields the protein CASSLKRTATPLHF.

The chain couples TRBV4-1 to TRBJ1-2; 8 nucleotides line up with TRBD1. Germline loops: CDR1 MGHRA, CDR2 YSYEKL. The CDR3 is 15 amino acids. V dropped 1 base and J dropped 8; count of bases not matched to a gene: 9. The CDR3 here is CASSQGLGQGGGYTF. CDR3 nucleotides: TGCGCCAGCAGCCAAGGACTAGGACAGGGCGGGGGCTACACCTTC.

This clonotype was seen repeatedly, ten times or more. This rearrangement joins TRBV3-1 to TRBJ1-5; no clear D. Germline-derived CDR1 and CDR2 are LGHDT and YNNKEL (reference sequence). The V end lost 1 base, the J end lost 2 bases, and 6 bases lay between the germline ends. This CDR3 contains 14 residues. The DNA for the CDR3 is TGTGCCAGCAGCCAAGGGGTTGGCAATCAGCCCCAGCATTTT. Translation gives CASSQGVGNQPQHF.

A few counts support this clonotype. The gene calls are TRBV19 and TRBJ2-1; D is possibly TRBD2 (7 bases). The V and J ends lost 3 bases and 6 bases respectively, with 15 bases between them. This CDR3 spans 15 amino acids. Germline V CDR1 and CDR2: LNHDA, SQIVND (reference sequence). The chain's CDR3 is CASSIWGGAGNEQFF. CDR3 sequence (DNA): TGTGCCAGTAGTATCTGGGGGGGGGCCGGCAATGAGCAGTTCTTC.

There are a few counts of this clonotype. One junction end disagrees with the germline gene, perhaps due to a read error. For the CDR3, the DNA is TGTGCCAGCAGCTTGGGGAATAGCAATCGGCCCCAGCATTTT. This codes for CASSLGNSNRPQHF. The chain joins TRBV7-9 to TRBJ1-5; no firm D call. In germline, CDR1 is SEHNR, CDR2 FQNEAQ (reference sequence). The CDR3 runs to 14 residues.

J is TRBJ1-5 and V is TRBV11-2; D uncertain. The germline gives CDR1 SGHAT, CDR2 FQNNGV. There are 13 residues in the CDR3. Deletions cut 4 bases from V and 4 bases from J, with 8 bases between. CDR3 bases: TGTGCCAGCAGCTCGACGGATAATCAGCCCCAGCATTTT. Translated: CASSSTDNQPQHF.

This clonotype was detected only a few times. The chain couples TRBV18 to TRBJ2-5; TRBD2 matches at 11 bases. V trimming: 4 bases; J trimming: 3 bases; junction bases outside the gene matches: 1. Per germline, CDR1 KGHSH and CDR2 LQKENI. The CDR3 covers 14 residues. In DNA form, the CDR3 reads TGTGCCAGCTCACGGGGACTAGCGGAAGAGACCCAGTACTTC. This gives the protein CASSRGLAEETQYF. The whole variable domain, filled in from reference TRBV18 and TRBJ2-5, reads NAGVMQNPRHLVRRRGQEARLRCSPMKGHSHVYWYRQLPEEGLKFMVYLQKENIIDESGMPKERFSAEFPKEGPSILRIQQVVRGDSAAYFCASSRGLAEETQYFGPGTRLLVL.

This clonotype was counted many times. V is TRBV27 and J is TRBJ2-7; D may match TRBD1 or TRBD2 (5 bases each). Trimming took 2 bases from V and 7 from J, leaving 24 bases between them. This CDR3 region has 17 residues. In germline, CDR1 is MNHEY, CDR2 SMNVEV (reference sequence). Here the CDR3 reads CASSLRSGGSLLREQYF. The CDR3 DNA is TGTGCCAGCAGTTTAAGGTCTGGGGGTTCCCTCCTGAGGGAGCAGTACTTC.

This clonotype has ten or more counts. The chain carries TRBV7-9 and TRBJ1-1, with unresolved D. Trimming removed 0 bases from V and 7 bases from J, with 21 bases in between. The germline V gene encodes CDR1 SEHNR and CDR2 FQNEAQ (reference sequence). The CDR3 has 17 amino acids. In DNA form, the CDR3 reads TGTGCCAGCAGCTTAGCGCTACAGAGCTCCCCGGGCGGTGAAGCTTTCTTT. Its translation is CASSLALQSSPGGEAFF.

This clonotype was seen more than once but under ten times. CDR3 nucleotides: TGCAGCGTTAATGGATACACCGGGGAGCTGTTTTTT. As protein: CSVNGYTGELFF. The chain is built from TRBV29-1 and TRBJ2-2, with D uncertain. The germline gives CDR1 SQVTM, CDR2 ANQGSEA. This CDR3 has 12 residues. V was trimmed by 5 bases and J by 3 bases, leaving 7 bases between them.

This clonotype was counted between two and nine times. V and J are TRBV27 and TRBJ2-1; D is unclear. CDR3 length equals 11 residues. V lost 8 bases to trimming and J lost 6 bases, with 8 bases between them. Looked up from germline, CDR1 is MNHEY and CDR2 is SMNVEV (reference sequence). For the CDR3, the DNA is TGTGCCAGCCAAACAGTCAATGAGCAGTTCTTC. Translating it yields CASQTVNEQFF.

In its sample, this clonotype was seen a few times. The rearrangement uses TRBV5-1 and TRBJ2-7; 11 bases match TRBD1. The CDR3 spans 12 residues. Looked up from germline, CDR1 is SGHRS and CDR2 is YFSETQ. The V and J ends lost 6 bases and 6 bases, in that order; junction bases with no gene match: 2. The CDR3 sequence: CASTGTGGEQYF. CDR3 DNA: TGCGCCAGCACCGGGACAGGGGGCGAGCAGTACTTC.

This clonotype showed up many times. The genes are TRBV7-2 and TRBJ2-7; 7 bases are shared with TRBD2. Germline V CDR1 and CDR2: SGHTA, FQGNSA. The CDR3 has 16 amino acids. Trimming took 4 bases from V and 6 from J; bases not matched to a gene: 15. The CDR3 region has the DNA TGTGCCAGCAGCTCCCACAGCGGGACCCGGGGGGTCGAGCAGTACTTC. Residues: CASSSHSGTRGVEQYF. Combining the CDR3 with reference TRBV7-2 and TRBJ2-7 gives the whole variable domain GAGVSQSPSNKVTEKGKDVELRCDPISGHTALYWYRQSLGQGLEFLIYFQGNSAPDKSGLPSDRFSAERTGGSVSTLTIQRTQQEDSAVYLCASSSHSGTRGVEQYFGPGTRLTVT.

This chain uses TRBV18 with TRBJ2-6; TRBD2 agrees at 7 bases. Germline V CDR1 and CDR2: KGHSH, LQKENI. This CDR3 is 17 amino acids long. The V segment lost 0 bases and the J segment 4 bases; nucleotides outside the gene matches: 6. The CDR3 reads CASSPPPLAHGANVLTF. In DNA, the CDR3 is TGTGCCAGCTCACCACCCCCACTAGCGCACGGGGCCAACGTCCTGACTTTC.

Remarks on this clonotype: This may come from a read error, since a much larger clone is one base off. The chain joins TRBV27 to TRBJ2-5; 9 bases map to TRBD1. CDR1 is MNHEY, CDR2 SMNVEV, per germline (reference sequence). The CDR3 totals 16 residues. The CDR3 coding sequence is TGTGCCAGCAGTGAACAGGGGGCCGGTCGCAAAGATACCCAGTACTTC. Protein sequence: CASSEQGAGRKDTQYF.

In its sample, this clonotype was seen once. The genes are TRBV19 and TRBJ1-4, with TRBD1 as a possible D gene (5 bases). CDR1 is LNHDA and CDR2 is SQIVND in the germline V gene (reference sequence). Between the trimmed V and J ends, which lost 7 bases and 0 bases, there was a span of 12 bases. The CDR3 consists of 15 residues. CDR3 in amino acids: CASTDSYATNEKLFF. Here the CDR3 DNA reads TGTGCCAGTACAGACAGCTATGCAACTAATGAAAAACTGTTTTTT.

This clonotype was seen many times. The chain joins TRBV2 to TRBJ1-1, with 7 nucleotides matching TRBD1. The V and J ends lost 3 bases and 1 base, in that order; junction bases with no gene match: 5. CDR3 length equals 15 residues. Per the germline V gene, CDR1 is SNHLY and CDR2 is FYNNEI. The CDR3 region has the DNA TGTGCCAGCAGTGAGACAGGGTCCCCGAACACTGAAGCTTTCTTT. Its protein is CASSETGSPNTEAFF.